This TCR beta chain comes out of a study of Ad26.COV2.S vaccination and SARS-CoV-2 variants. The sample's treatment: 19 received Ad26.COV2.S at low or high dose, single or two shots; five or six received placebo; per-sample allocation not given. It was on day 63 after the first vaccine or placebo injection that samples were taken. The V gene lost 3 bases and the J gene lost 0 bases, with 16 bases spanning the gap. Germline CDR1 reads MNHEY; CDR2 reads SMNVEV (reference sequence). This CDR3 region has 17 residues. Sequenced by immunoSEQ multiplex PCR; TCRdb stores in-frame clones only, minus some. Of some 340,000 clones listed, around 81% are singletons.

The chain carries TRBV27 and TRBJ2-3, with D maybe TRBD1 (6 bases). This specimen was peripheral blood, taken in a trial of Ad26.COV2.S vaccine versus placebo. This TCR was recovered from a person aged 18-65 years who received the Ad26.COV2.S COVID-19 vaccine or a placebo. CDR3: CASSFTGQPTSTDTQYF. In DNA form, the CDR3 reads TGTGCCAGCAGTTTCACAGGACAGCCAACTAGCACAGATACGCAGTATTTT.